The 27 T cell receptor beta chains listed next were all sequenced from one sample in a study of cytomegalovirus exposure and HLA in healthy donors. The PCR used 60 Vbeta and 13 Jbeta primers. Only in-frame clones appear in the TCRdb table, and some are missing; sequencing was by immunoSEQ multiplex PCR. The repertoire holds under 150,000 clones, with around three quarters as singletons. Sequenced material: PBMCs. The receptors derive from a young man in good health and CMV-seronegative.

The chain has TRBV13 and TRBJ1-1; D is unresolved. Germline V gives CDR1 PRHDT, CDR2 FYEKMQ (reference sequence). The CDR3 is 11 residues long. V dropped 2 bases and J dropped 4 bases, with 2 bases sitting between them. The CDR3 DNA is TGTGCCAGCAGCTTACGCACTGAAGCTTTCTTT. Translating gives CASSLRTEAFF.

The chain couples TRBV2 to TRBJ2-3, with 7 bases identical to TRBD1. In germline, CDR1 is SNHLY, CDR2 FYNNEI. The length of the CDR3 is 12 residues. V dropped 7 bases and J dropped 10; count of bases not matched to a gene: 8. The CDR3 spells CASTGQSVAQYF. The CDR3 nucleotides read TGTGCCAGCACGGGACAGTCAGTGGCGCAGTATTTT.

The V gene is TRBV2, the J gene TRBJ2-2; D may be TRBD1 (6 bases). Germline CDR1 reads SNHLY; CDR2 reads FYNNEI. Between the trimmed V and J ends, which lost 6 bases and 6 bases, there was a span of 11 bases. The CDR3 contains 13 residues. CDR3 in DNA: TGTGCCAGCAGGAAGGGGGAGTCCGGGGAGCTGTTTTTT. This codes for CASRKGESGELFF. Combining the CDR3 with reference TRBV2 and TRBJ2-2 gives the whole variable domain EPEVTQTPSHQVTQMGQEVILRCVPISNHLYFYWYRQILGQKVEFLVSFYNNEISEKSEIFDDQFSVERPDGSNFTLKIRSTKLEDSAMYFCASRKGESGELFFGEGSRLTVL.

The chain recombines TRBV5-1 with TRBJ2-7; a weak D match, TRBD2 (5 bases). V was pared by 1 base and J by 3 bases, with 8 bases between. Germline V gene lookup returns CDR1 SGHRS and CDR2 YFSETQ. CDR3 size: 13 residues. As DNA, the CDR3 is TGCGCCAGCAGCTTGAGGGCGGGCTACGAGCAGTACTTC. As protein: CASSLRAGYEQYF.

This rearrangement joins TRBV7-9 to TRBJ1-2; TRBD1 might be the D (5 bases). The CDR3 totals 15 residues. Trimming pared 3 bases from V and 7 bases from J, leaving 18 bases between. Germline loops: CDR1 SEHNR, CDR2 FQNEAQ (reference sequence). This chain's CDR3 is CASSFDPGLQTGYTF. DNA for the CDR3: TGTGCCAGCAGCTTTGATCCGGGACTCCAGACTGGCTACACCTTC.

The chain uses TRBV7-8 and TRBJ2-7; no firm D call. Trimming left V 2 bases short and J 1 base short, with 6 bases between. Germline V gene data show CDR1 as SGHVS and CDR2 as FQNEAQ. The CDR3 sequence is 13 residues long. The CDR3 sequence: CASSLHGSYEQYF. The CDR3, as DNA: TGTGCCAGCAGCTTACACGGGTCCTACGAGCAGTACTTC.

This clone was counted only a few times. The CDR3 region is CASSGTKKLFF. The CDR3 nucleotides read TGTGCCAGCAGCGGGACAAAAAAACTGTTTTTT. The chain couples TRBV2 to TRBJ1-4, with D perhaps TRBD1 (6 bases). This CDR3 spans 11 amino acids. Germline-derived CDR1 and CDR2 are SNHLY and FYNNEI. V shed 6 bases and J shed 9 bases, with 8 bases lying between them.

The rearrangement uses TRBV27 and TRBJ1-6, with TRBD1 matching over 8 bases. Germline lookup yields CDR1 MNHEY and CDR2 SMNVEV (reference sequence). The CDR3 covers 16 residues. V shed 8 bases and J 4 bases; nucleotides not matched to a gene: 10. This CDR3 reads CASGPVTGAYNSPLHF. In nucleotides, the CDR3 is TGTGCCAGCGGGCCAGTGACAGGGGCATATAATTCACCCCTCCACTTT.

The rearrangement links TRBV18 to TRBJ1-5; TRBD1 might be the D (6 bases). The CDR3 loop spans 15 amino acids. V lost 6 bases to trimming and J lost 3 bases, with 15 bases between them. Germline V gives CDR1 KGHSH, CDR2 LQKENI. CDR3 nucleotide sequence: TGTGCCAGCTCCCCCGTGAGGGGGAACAATCAGCCCCAGCATTTT. It specifies CASSPVRGNNQPQHF. Variable domain in full (rest from reference TRBV18 and TRBJ1-5): NAGVMQNPRHLVRRRGQEARLRCSPMKGHSHVYWYRQLPEEGLKFMVYLQKENIIDESGMPKERFSAEFPKEGPSILRIQQVVRGDSAAYFCASSPVRGNNQPQHFGDGTRLSIL.

The chain carries TRBV30 and TRBJ1-3; the D is unclear. The V gene's germline CDR1 is GTSNPN and CDR2 SVGIG (reference sequence). The CDR3 spans 17 residues. V was shortened by 0 bases and J by 6 bases, with 21 bases between the two germline ends. CDR3 nucleotide sequence: TGTGCCTGGAGTGTAAGGTTGGTCCGGGTCGACGAAAACACCATATATTTT. Protein sequence: CAWSVRLVRVDENTIYF.

The rearrangement uses TRBV5-4 and TRBJ1-2; a weak D match, TRBD1 (5 bases). V lost 3 bases to trimming and J lost 4 bases, with 13 bases between them. This CDR3 is 14 amino acids long. Germline V CDR1 and CDR2: SGHNT, YYREEE (reference sequence). The CDR3: CASSSQGFGYGYTF. The CDR3 DNA reads TGTGCCAGCAGCTCCCAGGGTTTCGGCTATGGCTACACCTTC.

This CDR3 is CASSESLAGLNYEQYF. DNA for the CDR3: TGCGCCAGCAGTGAGTCGCTAGCGGGGCTGAACTACGAGCAGTACTTC. The chain uses TRBV10-1 and TRBJ2-5; 9 bases align to TRBD2. TRBJ2-7 explains the end of the DNA better; the J call may be wrong. CDR1 is WNHNN, CDR2 SYGVQD, per germline (reference sequence). This CDR3 spans 16 amino acids.

The CDR3 sequence is CASSLGSSGNTIYF. In DNA, the CDR3 is TGCGCCAGCAGCTTGGGGAGCTCTGGAAACACCATATATTTT. The V and J genes are TRBV5-1 and TRBJ1-3; D gene ambiguous. Germline V gene lookup returns CDR1 SGHRS and CDR2 YFSETQ. The CDR3 runs 14 residues. Trimming removed 0 bases from V and 0 bases from J, with 4 bases in between.

The chain employs TRBV5-6 and TRBJ2-5; D is unresolved. Looked up from germline, CDR1 is SGHDT and CDR2 is YYEEEE. V lost 0 bases and J lost 3, with 6 bases in between. The CDR3 consists of 13 residues. The CDR3 DNA reads as TGTGCCAGCAGCTTGGGACAAAAAGAGACCCAGTACTTC. Encoded protein: CASSLGQKETQYF.

V is TRBV7-6 and J is TRBJ2-1; perhaps TRBD1 as D (5 bases). This CDR3 has 16 amino acids. V lost 5 bases, J lost 2 bases, and 16 bases lay in between. CDR1 is SGHVS, CDR2 FNYEAQ, per germline. CDR3 amino acids: CASSPRQGNAYNEQFF. The CDR3 nucleotides read TGTGCCAGCAGCCCCCGGCAGGGAAATGCCTACAATGAGCAGTTCTTC.

A word on this clone: This sample includes further DNA sequences coding for the same CDR3. The chain links TRBV30 to TRBJ2-7; 7 bases are a match to TRBD1. The CDR3 runs 15 residues. J gave up 7 bases and V 0 bases, and 12 bases lay outside the gene matches. The germline V gene has CDR1 GTSNPN and CDR2 SVGIG (reference sequence). DNA of the CDR3: TGTGCCTGGAGTGTTGCTACAGGGGCCATCCATGAGCAGTACTTC. Protein: CAWSVATGAIHEQYF.

The chain combines TRBV19 with TRBJ1-2; 7 positions match TRBD1. The germline V gene encodes CDR1 LNHDA and CDR2 SQIVND (reference sequence). The CDR3 extends over 15 amino acids. The junction had 7 bases not matched to a gene; V was cut back by 1 base and J by 5 bases. CDR3 sequence (DNA): TGTGCCAGTAGTATAGCGAGACAGGGCGGGTATGGCTACACCTTC. Translated, it gives CASSIARQGGYGYTF.

This chain links TRBV4-3 with TRBJ2-2; 9 nucleotides agree with TRBD1. The junction had 6 bases not matched to a gene; V was cut back by 2 bases and J by 5 bases. Per the germline V gene, CDR1 is LGHNA and CDR2 is YSLEER. The CDR3 is 16 residues long. CDR3 in amino acids: CASSQQNRGRTGELFF. The DNA of the CDR3 is TGCGCCAGCAGCCAACAAAACAGGGGGCGAACCGGGGAGCTGTTTTTT.

The CDR3, as DNA: TGTGCCTGGAGTGTACGTAAGCGGTGGGATACGCAGTATTTT. Translated, it gives CAWSVRKRWDTQYF. The rearrangement joins TRBV30 to TRBJ2-3, with D tentatively TRBD2 (5 bases). The CDR3 has 14 amino acids. V was trimmed by 0 bases and J by 6 bases, leaving 13 bases between them. Germline assignment: CDR1 GTSNPN and CDR2 SVGIG (reference sequence).

This clone has a single count. The chain carries TRBV28 and TRBJ2-1; 7 bases agree with TRBD1. The V gene's germline CDR1 is MDHEN and CDR2 SYDVKM. Trimming took 6 bases from V and 3 from J; bases not matched to a gene: 8. The CDR3 length is 15 residues. The CDR3 sequence is CASSPDRAFYNEQFF. Here the CDR3 DNA reads TGTGCCAGCAGCCCCGACAGGGCCTTCTACAATGAGCAGTTCTTC. Together with reference TRBV28 and TRBJ2-1, the CDR3 gives the full variable domain: DVKVTQSSRYLVKRTGEKVFLECVQDMDHENMFWYRQDPGLGLRLIYFSYDVKMKEKGDIPEGYSVSREKKERFSLILESASTNQTSMYLCASSPDRAFYNEQFFGPGTRLTVL.

The V gene is TRBV11-2, the J gene TRBJ2-1; D unresolved. Germline V gene data show CDR1 as SGHAT and CDR2 as FQNNGV. The CDR3 has 17 residues. Trimming left V 1 base short and J 2 bases short, with 15 bases between. DNA of the CDR3: TGTGCCAGCAGCTTAGCCCGGGTCCCAAGCCCCTACAATGAGCAGTTCTTC. It encodes CASSLARVPSPYNEQFF. Full variable domain (rest looked up from reference TRBV11-2 and TRBJ2-1): EAGVAQSPRYKIIEKRQSVAFWCNPISGHATLYWYQQILGQGPKLLIQFQNNGVVDDSQLPKDRFSAERLKGVDSTLKIQPAKLEDSAVYLCASSLARVPSPYNEQFFGPGTRLTVL.

This sequence joins TRBV21-1 and TRBJ1-5; the DNA was not compared with TRBD1, the D call given in the table. TRBV21-1 is marked as a pseudogene. The CDR3 contains 18 residues. Here the CDR3 DNA reads TGTGCCAGCAGCAGGTGGGACAGGAAGGAGAAGGGCAATCAGCCCCAGCATTTT. As protein: CASSRWDRKEKGNQPQHF.

The chain links TRBV18 to TRBJ1-1; 9 bases map to TRBD1. With 1 base clipped from V and 0 bases from J, the junction kept 9 bases outside the gene matches. Germline V gene data show CDR1 as KGHSH and CDR2 as LQKENI. CDR3 length equals 18 residues. CDR3 nucleotides: TGTGCCAGCTCACCACTCGGACAGGGGCCAGGAGTGAACACTGAAGCTTTCTTT. The encoded protein is CASSPLGQGPGVNTEAFF.

The V call is TRBV11-2, the J call TRBJ1-6; D unresolved. The germline CDR1 and CDR2 sequences are SGHAT and FQNNGV. Deletions cut 5 bases from V and 4 bases from J, with 3 bases between. The CDR3 is 12 amino acids. The CDR3 spells CASSHYNSPLHF. CDR3 DNA: TGTGCCAGCAGCCATTATAATTCACCCCTCCACTTT.

V and J are TRBV5-1 and TRBJ2-2; 12 nucleotides line up with TRBD1. Germline CDR1 SGHRS, CDR2 YFSETQ. CDR3 length: 18 amino acids. V shed 3 bases, J shed 4 bases, and the junction held 10 bases outside the gene matches. CDR3 region: CASSSLFGTGGLTGELFF. The CDR3 DNA reads TGCGCCAGCAGCTCCTTATTTGGGACAGGGGGCCTCACCGGGGAGCTGTTTTTT. Together with reference TRBV5-1 and TRBJ2-2, the CDR3 gives the full variable domain: KAGVTQTPRYLIKTRGQQVTLSCSPISGHRSVSWYQQTPGQGLQFLFEYFSETQRNKGNFPGRFSGRQFSNSRSEMNVSTLELGDSALYLCASSSLFGTGGLTGELFFGEGSRLTVL.

The V call is TRBV6-4, the J call TRBJ1-5; D uncertain. The V gene's germline CDR1 is MRHNA and CDR2 SNTAGT. This CDR3 region has 16 residues. V lost 0 bases and J 7 bases, leaving 16 bases between the germline ends. CDR3 in amino acids: CASSDSNGSGRQPQHF. CDR3 sequence (DNA): TGTGCCAGCAGTGACTCGAACGGATCGGGAAGGCAGCCCCAGCATTTT.

V gene TRBV30 combines with J gene TRBJ1-1, with a tentative D call TRBD1 (6 bases). This CDR3 comprises 15 residues. Germline CDR1 is GTSNPN and CDR2 is SVGIG (reference sequence). V lost 3 bases and J 1 base, leaving 15 bases between the germline ends. CDR3 DNA sequence: TGTGCCTGGAGCCGACCTGGACAGACGAACACTGAAGCTTTCTTT. This sequence encodes CAWSRPGQTNTEAFF. The full variable domain, with the rest looked up from reference TRBV30 and TRBJ1-1, is SQTIHQWPATLVQPVGSPLSLECTVEGTSNPNLYWYRQAAGRGLQLLFYSVGIGQISSEVPQNLSASRPQDRQFILSSKKLLLSDSGFYLCAWSRPGQTNTEAFFGQGTRLTVV.